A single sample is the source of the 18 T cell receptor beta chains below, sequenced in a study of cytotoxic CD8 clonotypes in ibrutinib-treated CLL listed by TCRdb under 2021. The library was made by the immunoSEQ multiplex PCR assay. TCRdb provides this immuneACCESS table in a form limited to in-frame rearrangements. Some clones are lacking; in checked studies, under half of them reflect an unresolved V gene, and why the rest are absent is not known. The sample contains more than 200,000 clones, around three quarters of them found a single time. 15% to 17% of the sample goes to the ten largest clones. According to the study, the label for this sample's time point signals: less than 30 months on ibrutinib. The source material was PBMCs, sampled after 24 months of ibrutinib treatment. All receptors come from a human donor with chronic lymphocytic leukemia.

CDR3: CASSLGESGRGKETQYF. CDR3 DNA: TGTGCCAGCAGCTTAGGAGAGTCTGGCAGGGGTAAGGAGACCCAGTACTTC. V and J are TRBV7-9 and TRBJ2-5; D is possibly TRBD1 (6 bases). Trimming left V 1 base short and J 5 bases short, with 20 bases between. Germline V gives CDR1 SEHNR, CDR2 FQNEAQ (reference sequence). The CDR3 runs 17 residues.

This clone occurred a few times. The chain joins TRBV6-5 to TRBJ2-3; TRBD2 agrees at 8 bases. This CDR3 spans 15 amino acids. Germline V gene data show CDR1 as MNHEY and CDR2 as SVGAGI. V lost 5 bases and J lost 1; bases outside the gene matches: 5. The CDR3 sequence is CASSGVREGTDTQYF. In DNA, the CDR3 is TGTGCCAGCAGTGGGGTGCGGGAGGGCACAGATACGCAGTATTTT.

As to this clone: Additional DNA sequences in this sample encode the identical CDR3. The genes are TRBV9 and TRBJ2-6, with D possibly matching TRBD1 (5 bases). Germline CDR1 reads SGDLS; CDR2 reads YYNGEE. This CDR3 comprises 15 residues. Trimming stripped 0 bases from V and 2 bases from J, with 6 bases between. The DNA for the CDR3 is TGTGCCAGCAGCGTAGTAGGGGCTGGGGCCAACGTCCTGACTTTC. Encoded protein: CASSVVGAGANVLTF. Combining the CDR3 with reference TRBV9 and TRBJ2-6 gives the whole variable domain DSGVTQTPKHLITATGQRVTLRCSPRSGDLSVYWYQQSLDQGLQFLIQYYNGEERAKGNILERFSAQQFPDLHSELNLSSLELGDSALYFCASSVVGAGANVLTFGAGSRLTVL.

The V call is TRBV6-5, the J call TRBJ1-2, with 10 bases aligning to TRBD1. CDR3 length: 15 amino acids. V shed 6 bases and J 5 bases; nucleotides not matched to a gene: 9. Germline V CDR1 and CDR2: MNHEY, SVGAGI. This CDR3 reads CASRGRTGGSYGYTF. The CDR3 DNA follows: TGTGCCAGCAGGGGCCGGACAGGGGGATCATATGGCTACACCTTC.

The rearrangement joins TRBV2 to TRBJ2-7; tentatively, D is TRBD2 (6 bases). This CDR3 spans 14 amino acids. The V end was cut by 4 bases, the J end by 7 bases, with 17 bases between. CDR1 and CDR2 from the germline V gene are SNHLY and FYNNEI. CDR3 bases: TGTGCCAGCAGTGGGTCTGGGACCGCGGGGGAGCAGTACTTC. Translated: CASSGSGTAGEQYF. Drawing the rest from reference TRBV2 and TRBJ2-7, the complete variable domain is EPEVTQTPSHQVTQMGQEVILRCVPISNHLYFYWYRQILGQKVEFLVSFYNNEISEKSEIFDDQFSVERPDGSNFTLKIRSTKLEDSAMYFCASSGSGTAGEQYFGPGTRLTVT.

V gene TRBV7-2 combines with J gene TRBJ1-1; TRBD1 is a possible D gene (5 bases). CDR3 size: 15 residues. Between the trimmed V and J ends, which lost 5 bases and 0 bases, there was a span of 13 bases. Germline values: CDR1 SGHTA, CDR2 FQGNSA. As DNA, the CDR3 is TGTGCCAGCAGCCAGGGTAGTACCATGAACACTGAAGCTTTCTTT. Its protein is CASSQGSTMNTEAFF.

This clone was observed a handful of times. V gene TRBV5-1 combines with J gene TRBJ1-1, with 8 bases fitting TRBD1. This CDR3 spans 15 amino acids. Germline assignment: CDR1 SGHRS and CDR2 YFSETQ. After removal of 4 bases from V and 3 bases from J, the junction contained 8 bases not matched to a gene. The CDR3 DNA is TGCGCCAGCAGCCCCCAGGGGGCAATTGACACTGAAGCTTTCTTT. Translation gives CASSPQGAIDTEAFF.

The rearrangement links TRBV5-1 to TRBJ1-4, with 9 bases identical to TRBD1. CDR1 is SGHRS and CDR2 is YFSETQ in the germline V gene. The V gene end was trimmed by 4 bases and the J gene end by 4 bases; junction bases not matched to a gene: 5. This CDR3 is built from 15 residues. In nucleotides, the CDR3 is TGCGCCAGCAGCGGGGAGGGACAGGGTAATGAAAAACTGTTTTTT. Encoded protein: CASSGEGQGNEKLFF. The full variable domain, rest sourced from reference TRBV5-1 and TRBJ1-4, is KAGVTQTPRYLIKTRGQQVTLSCSPISGHRSVSWYQQTPGQGLQFLFEYFSETQRNKGNFPGRFSGRQFSNSRSEMNVSTLELGDSALYLCASSGEGQGNEKLFFGSGTQLSVL.

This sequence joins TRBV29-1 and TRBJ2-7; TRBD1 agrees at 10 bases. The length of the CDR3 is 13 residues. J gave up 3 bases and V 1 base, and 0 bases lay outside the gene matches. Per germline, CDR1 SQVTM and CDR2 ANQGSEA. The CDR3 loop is CSVEGTGGYEQYF. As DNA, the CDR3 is TGCAGCGTTGAAGGGACAGGGGGCTACGAGCAGTACTTC.

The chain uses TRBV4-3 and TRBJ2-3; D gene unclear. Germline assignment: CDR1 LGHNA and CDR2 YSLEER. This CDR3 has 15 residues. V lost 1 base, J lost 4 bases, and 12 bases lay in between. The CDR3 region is CASSQAGLTADTQYF. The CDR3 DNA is TGCGCCAGCAGCCAAGCGGGCCTAACTGCAGATACGCAGTATTTT.

The CDR3 protein is CASRPLKASGAYEQYF. In DNA form, the CDR3 reads TGTGCCAGCAGACCCTTGAAGGCTAGCGGAGCCTACGAGCAGTACTTC. The V call is TRBV11-2, the J call TRBJ2-7; TRBD2 matches 7 bases. The V and J ends lost 6 bases and 2 bases, in that order; junction bases with no gene match: 13. The CDR3 has 16 residues. CDR1 is SGHAT, CDR2 FQNNGV, per germline.

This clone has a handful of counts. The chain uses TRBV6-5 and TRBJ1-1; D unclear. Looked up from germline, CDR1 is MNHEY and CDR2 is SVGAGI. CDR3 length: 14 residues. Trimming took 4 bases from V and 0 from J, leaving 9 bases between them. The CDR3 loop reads CASSLSEMNTEAFF. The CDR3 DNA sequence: TGTGCCAGCAGTTTATCAGAGATGAACACTGAAGCTTTCTTT.

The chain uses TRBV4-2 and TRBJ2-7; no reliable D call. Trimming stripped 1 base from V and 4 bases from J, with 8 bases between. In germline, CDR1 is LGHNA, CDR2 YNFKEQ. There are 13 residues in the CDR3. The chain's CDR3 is CASSQAVAYEQYF. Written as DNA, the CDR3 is TGTGCCAGCAGCCAAGCGGTGGCGTACGAGCAGTACTTC.

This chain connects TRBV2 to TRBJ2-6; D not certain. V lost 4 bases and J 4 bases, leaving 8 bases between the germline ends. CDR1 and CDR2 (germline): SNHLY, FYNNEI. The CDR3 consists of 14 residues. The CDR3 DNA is TGTGCCAGCAGTGTGAAGACCGGGGCCAACGTCCTGACTTTC. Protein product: CASSVKTGANVLTF. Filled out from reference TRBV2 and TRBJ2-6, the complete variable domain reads EPEVTQTPSHQVTQMGQEVILRCVPISNHLYFYWYRQILGQKVEFLVSFYNNEISEKSEIFDDQFSVERPDGSNFTLKIRSTKLEDSAMYFCASSVKTGANVLTFGAGSRLTVL.

The CDR3 spells CSAAGTSGGEQFF. The CDR3, as DNA: TGCAGCGCCGCCGGGACTAGCGGAGGGGAGCAGTTCTTC. The rearrangement links TRBV29-1 to TRBJ2-1, with TRBD2 identical over 11 bases. V gave up 7 bases and J gave up 10 bases; unmatched junction bases: 9. This CDR3 contains 13 residues. Germline CDR1 is SQVTM and CDR2 is ANQGSEA.

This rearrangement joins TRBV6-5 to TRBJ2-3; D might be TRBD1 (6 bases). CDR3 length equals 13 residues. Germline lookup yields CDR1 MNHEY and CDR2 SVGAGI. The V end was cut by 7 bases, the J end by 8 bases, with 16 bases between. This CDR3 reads CASTPSQGFTQYF. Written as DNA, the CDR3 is TGTGCCAGCACCCCCTCTCAGGGGTTTACGCAGTATTTT.

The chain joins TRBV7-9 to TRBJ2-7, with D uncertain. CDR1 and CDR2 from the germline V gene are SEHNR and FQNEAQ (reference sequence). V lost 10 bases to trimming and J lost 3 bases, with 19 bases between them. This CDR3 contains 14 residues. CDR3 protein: CAIQTDIRGYEQYF. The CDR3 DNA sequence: TGTGCCATCCAGACCGACATCCGTGGCTACGAGCAGTACTTC.

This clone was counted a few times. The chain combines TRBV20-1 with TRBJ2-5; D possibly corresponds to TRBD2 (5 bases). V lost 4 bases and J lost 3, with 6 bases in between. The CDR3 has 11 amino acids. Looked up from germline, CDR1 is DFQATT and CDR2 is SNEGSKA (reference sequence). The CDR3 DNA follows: TGCAGTGCTAAGCGGAAAGAGACCCAGTACTTC. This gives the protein CSAKRKETQYF.